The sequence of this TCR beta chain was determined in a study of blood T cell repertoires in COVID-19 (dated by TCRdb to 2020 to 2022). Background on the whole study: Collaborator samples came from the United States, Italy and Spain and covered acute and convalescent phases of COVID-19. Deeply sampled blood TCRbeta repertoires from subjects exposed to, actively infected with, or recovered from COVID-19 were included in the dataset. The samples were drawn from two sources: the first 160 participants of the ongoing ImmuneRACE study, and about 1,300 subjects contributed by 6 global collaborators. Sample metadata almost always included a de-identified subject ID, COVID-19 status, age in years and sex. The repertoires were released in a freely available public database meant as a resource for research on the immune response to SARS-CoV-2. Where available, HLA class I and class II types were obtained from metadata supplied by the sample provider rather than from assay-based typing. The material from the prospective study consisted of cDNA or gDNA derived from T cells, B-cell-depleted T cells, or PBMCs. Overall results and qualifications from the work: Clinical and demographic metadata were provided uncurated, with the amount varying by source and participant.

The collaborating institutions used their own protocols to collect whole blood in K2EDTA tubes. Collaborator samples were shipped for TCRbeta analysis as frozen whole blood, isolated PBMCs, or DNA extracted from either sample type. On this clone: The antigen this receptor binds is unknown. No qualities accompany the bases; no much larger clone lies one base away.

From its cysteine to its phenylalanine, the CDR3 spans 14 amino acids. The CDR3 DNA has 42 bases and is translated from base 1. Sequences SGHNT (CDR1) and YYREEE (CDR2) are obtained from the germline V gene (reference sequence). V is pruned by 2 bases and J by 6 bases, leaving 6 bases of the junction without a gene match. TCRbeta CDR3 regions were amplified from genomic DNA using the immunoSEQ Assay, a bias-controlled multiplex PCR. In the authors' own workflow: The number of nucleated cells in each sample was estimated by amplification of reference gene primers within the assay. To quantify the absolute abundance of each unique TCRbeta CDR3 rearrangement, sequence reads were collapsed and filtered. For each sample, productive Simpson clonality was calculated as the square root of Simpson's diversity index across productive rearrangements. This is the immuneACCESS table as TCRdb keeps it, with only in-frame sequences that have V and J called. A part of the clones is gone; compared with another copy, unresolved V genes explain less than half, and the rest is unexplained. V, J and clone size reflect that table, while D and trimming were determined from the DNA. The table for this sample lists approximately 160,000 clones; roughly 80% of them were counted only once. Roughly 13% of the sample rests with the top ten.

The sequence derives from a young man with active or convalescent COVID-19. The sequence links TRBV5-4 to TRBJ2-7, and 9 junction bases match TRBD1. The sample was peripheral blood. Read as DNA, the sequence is TGTGCCAGCAGCTTTTCTAACAGGGGGCGCGAGCAGTACTTC. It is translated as CASSFSNRGREQYF.